This TCR beta chain comes out of a study of regulatory T cells in long-lasting Graves disease. The sample's time point: persistent/refractory GD, antithyroid drugs over 5 years with positive TRAb. PBMC RNA served as the TCR library source. CDR3 size: 19 residues. The germline V gene encodes CDR1 SNHLY and CDR2 FYNNEI. V was cut by 6 bases and J by 2 bases, with 28 bases left in between. This clonotype was seen ten or more times. Both iRepertoire HTBI primers and Arm-PCR of CDR3 regions were used to build the TCR beta libraries. One entry per CDR3 protein results from TCRdb running MiXCR on the multiplex PCR reads. The data show 700,000 or so distinct CDR3 sequences, with 25% to 35% seen just once and 35% to 55% held by the top ten.

The chain has TRBV2 and TRBJ2-5; D is tentatively TRBD1 or TRBD2 (5 bases each). The sequencing used peripheral blood mononuclear cells (PBMCs), collected when the disease was refractory, from a patient treated with antithyroid drugs. This receptor was taken from a female donor with Graves disease. CDR3 loop: CASSARDRRMHPPQETQYF. CDR3 nucleotides: TGTGCCAGCAGCGCCCGGGACCGTCGAATGCATCCTCCACAAGAGACCCAGTACTTC.